A single T cell receptor beta chain is shown here with its context. Researchers prepared the TCRbeta library using unique molecular identifiers, the study reports. TCRdb analysed the PCR reads with MiXCR anew, one entry per CDR3 protein. The sample records 900,000 or so distinct CDR3 sequences, 16% being singletons. These data belong to a study of T-cell reconstitution after alpha-beta-depleted transplantation in children. The CDR3 has 13 amino acids. With 4 bases removed from V and 5 bases from J, the gap between germline ends came to 11 bases. Germline values: CDR1 SGHVS, CDR2 FQNEAQ. Specimen: PBMCs, mostly from graft donor cells, collected 360 days after TCRalphabeta/CD19-depleted stem cell transplant. The chain carries TRBV7-8 and TRBJ2-5; possibly TRBD1 for D (6 bases). The receptor was derived from a male patient younger than 18 who had a stem cell transplant for acute lymphoblastic leukemia, so the T cells may come from the graft donor. CDR3 in amino acids: CASSSRGKETQYF. The CDR3 DNA reads as TGTGCCAGCAGCTCGAGGGGGAAGGAGACCCAGTACTTC.